A selection of T cell receptor beta chains follows, all from one sample in a study of OX40 agonist ivuxolimab in advanced cancers. Here immunoSEQ multiplex PCR was the method, and the copy in TCRdb shows in-frame clones only, minus some. The table records tens of thousands of clones, about 85% of them present only once. The source was CD4+ or CD8+ T cells sorted from blood, collected in a trial of the OX40 agonist ivuxolimab. All receptors derive from an adult with an advanced solid tumor such as melanoma, head and neck, liver or kidney cancer. Each CDR3 is given with its conserved first and last residue. Each record gives: clone size, D gene, V gene, J gene, CDR3 protein, CDR3 DNA. The D gene is left open where the match is weak. Size values are once, few and many counts, or a class for expanded clones, and some rows have none.

>.|TRBD2|TRBV29-1|TRBJ2-3
CSAGVSGSVRDTQYF
TGCAGCGCTGGAGTTAGCGGGAGCGTCCGGGATACGCAGTATTTT
>.|.|TRBV19|TRBJ2-7
CASSISPVGEQYF
TGTGCCAGTAGTATCTCACCCGTTGGTGAGCAGTACTTC
>.|.|TRBV7-2|TRBJ1-1
CASGPVNTEAFF
TGTGCCAGCGGGCCCGTGAACACTGAAGCTTTCTTT
>.|.|TRBV7-9|TRBJ2-7
CASSSPGSDEQYF
TGTGCCAGCAGCTCGCCAGGGTCGGACGAGCAGTACTTC
>once|.|TRBV19|TRBJ2-1
CASSLHRHEQFF
TGTGCCAGTAGTCTACATCGCCATGAGCAGTTCTTC
>.|TRBD2|TRBV5-4|TRBJ2-2
CATTGTSGRFANTGELFF
TGTGCCACGACCGGGACTAGCGGGAGATTCGCGAACACCGGGGAGCTGTTTTTT
>.|TRBD2|TRBV7-6|TRBJ2-1
CASSLAYQLAGYNEQFF
TGTGCCAGCAGCTTAGCGTATCAACTAGCGGGCTACAATGAGCAGTTCTTC
>.|.|TRBV7-9|TRBJ2-7
CASLREPTYEQYF
TGTGCCAGCTTAAGGGAACCGACCTACGAGCAGTACTTC
>.|.|TRBV18|TRBJ2-5
CASSPPQNQETQYF
TGTGCCAGCTCACCGCCACAGAACCAAGAGACCCAGTACTTC
>once|TRBD2|TRBV30|TRBJ2-2
CAWSWLAGMTGELFF
TGTGCCTGGAGCTGGCTAGCGGGGATGACCGGGGAGCTGTTTTTT
>.|TRBD2|TRBV4-3|TRBJ2-1
CASSQLGLVNEQFF
TGCGCCAGCAGCCAACTGGGACTAGTCAATGAGCAGTTCTTC
>.|.|TRBV12-2|TRBJ2-7
CASRPPWSNQAYEQYF
TGTGCAAGTCGCCCTCCTTGGAGCAACCAGGCCTACGAGCAGTACTTC
>.|TRBD1|TRBV7-9|TRBJ2-7
CASSQRRGGFGEQYF
TGTGCCAGCAGCCAGAGACGAGGGGGCTTTGGAGAGCAGTACTTC
>few|.|TRBV6-1|TRBJ2-3
CASSEREFHDTQYF
TGTGCCAGCAGTGAAAGGGAGTTTCACGATACGCAGTATTTT
>.|.|TRBV9|TRBJ1-1
CASSVAPWVGNTEAFF
TGTGCCAGCAGCGTGGCCCCCTGGGTGGGGAACACTGAAGCTTTCTTT
>few|.|TRBV7-3|TRBJ2-1
CASSFFGDEQFF
TGTGCCAGCAGCTTTTTTGGTGATGAGCAGTTCTTC
>.|.|TRBV7-9|TRBJ2-5
CASSLDDIVEETQYF
TGTGCCAGCAGCTTAGATGATATAGTAGAAGAGACCCAGTACTTC
>.|TRBD2|TRBV4-1|TRBJ2-1
CASSQGTSGYNEQFF
TGCGCCAGCAGCCAAGGGACTAGCGGTTACAATGAGCAGTTCTTC
>once|TRBD2|TRBV10-3|TRBJ2-3
CAIAREGTDTQYF
TGTGCCATCGCGCGGGAGGGCACAGATACGCAGTATTTT
>.|.|TRBV19|TRBJ1-1
CASSLPTGTEAFF
TGTGCCAGTAGTCTCCCGACAGGCACTGAAGCTTTCTTT
>.|.|TRBV10-3|TRBJ2-3
CAITGPTNTQYF
TGTGCCATAACGGGACCGACCAATACGCAGTATTTT
>.|.|TRBV9|TRBJ2-1
CASSGNSLIGNEQFF
TGTGCCAGCAGCGGAAATTCCCTGATTGGAAATGAGCAGTTCTTC
>.|.|TRBV5-4|TRBJ1-1
CASSLDMNTEAFF
TGTGCCAGCAGTCTCGATATGAACACTGAAGCTTTCTTT
>once|.|TRBV11-3|TRBJ2-3
CASSLEAASTDTQYF
TGTGCCAGCAGCTTAGAGGCGGCTAGCACAGATACGCAGTATTTT
>.|TRBD2|TRBV7-9|TRBJ2-3
CASRRLAGGTDTQYF
TGTGCCAGCAGAAGACTAGCGGGAGGAACAGATACGCAGTATTTT
>few|TRBD1|TRBV27|TRBJ2-5
CASRPGGTQGTQYF
TGTGCCAGCAGACCAGGGGGTACACAAGGGACCCAGTACTTC
>.|TRBD1|TRBV25-1|TRBJ2-1
CASSNPVDRGGGDEQFF
TGTGCCAGCAGTAACCCAGTGGACAGGGGTGGGGGAGATGAGCAGTTCTTC
>.|TRBD2|TRBV15|TRBJ2-5
CATSRDKAGEGETQYF
TGTGCCACCAGCAGAGATAAGGCGGGAGAGGGCGAGACCCAGTACTTC
>.|.|TRBV28|TRBJ1-2
CASSQGGKGKQGYGYTF
TGTGCCAGCAGCCAAGGCGGAAAGGGGAAACAGGGTTATGGCTACACCTTC
>.|TRBD1|TRBV7-8|TRBJ1-2
CASSQELGTGGSGYTF
TGTGCCAGCAGCCAAGAACTAGGGACAGGGGGCTCTGGCTACACCTTC
>.|TRBD2|TRBV5-1|TRBJ2-5
CASSSPRDGRASPRGPQYF
TGCGCCAGCAGCTCCCCCCGGGATGGGAGGGCGTCCCCAAGAGGGCCCCAGTACTTC
>.|.|TRBV2|TRBJ2-5
CASSVGGGETQYF
TGTGCCAGCAGTGTTGGTGGGGGGGAGACCCAGTACTTC
>.|TRBD1|TRBV6-1|TRBJ2-7
CASRRDRRPSYEQYF
TGTGCCAGCAGGAGGGACAGGCGCCCTTCCTACGAGCAGTACTTC
>.|TRBD2|TRBV19|TRBJ2-1
CASSRSGEVSYNEQFF
TGTGCCAGTAGTAGGAGCGGGGAGGTGTCCTACAATGAGCAGTTCTTC
>.|TRBD1|TRBV9|TRBJ2-2
CASSSPGQGASGELFF
TGTGCCAGCAGTTCCCCGGGACAGGGGGCCTCAGGGGAGCTGTTTTTT